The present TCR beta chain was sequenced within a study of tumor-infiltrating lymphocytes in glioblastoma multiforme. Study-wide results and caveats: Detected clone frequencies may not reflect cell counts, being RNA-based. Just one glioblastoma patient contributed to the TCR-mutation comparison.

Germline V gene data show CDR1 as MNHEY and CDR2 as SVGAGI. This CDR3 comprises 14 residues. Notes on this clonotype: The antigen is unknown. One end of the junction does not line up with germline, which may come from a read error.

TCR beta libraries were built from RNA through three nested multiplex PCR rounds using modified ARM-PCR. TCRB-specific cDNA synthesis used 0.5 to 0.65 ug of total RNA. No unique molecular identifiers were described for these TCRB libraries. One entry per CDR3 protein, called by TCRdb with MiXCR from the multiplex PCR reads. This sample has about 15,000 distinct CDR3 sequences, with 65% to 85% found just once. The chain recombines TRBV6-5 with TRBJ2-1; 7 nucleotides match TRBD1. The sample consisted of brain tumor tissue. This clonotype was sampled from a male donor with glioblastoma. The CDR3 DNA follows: TGTGCCAGCAGGAAAGGGGGCCCATACAATGAGAAGTTCTTC. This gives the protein CASRKGGPYNEKFF.